The 22 T cell receptor beta chains reported below all come from one sample, sequenced in a study. TCRdb reprocessed the RT-PCR reads via MiXCR and lists one record per CDR3 protein. The sample records about 700,000 distinct CDR3 sequences, more than 13% being singletons. The sequenced material came from memory CD4+ T cells from blood. The receptor set was obtained from a female donor in good health, serving as a healthy control.

The rearrangement joins TRBV20-1 to TRBJ2-3, with D unresolved. CDR3 length: 11 amino acids. CDR1 and CDR2 from the germline V gene are DFQATT and SNEGSKA (reference sequence). Between the trimmed V and J ends, which lost 6 bases and 4 bases, there was a span of 8 bases. The chain's CDR3 is CSAYLPDTQYF. For the CDR3, the DNA is TGCAGTGCCTATCTCCCAGATACGCAGTATTTT.

Ten or more counts support this clonotype. The chain is built from TRBV9 and TRBJ2-3; TRBD1 matches at 9 bases. V was clipped by 2 bases and J by 4 bases; unmatched bases: 5. The CDR3 covers 15 residues. Germline assignment: CDR1 SGDLS and CDR2 YYNGEE. As DNA, the CDR3 is TGTGCCAGCAGCGTGGGGACAGGGTCCCCAGATACGCAGTATTTT. Protein product: CASSVGTGSPDTQYF. The complete variable domain, with remaining parts taken from reference TRBV9 and TRBJ2-3, reads DSGVTQTPKHLITATGQRVTLRCSPRSGDLSVYWYQQSLDQGLQFLIQYYNGEERAKGNILERFSAQQFPDLHSELNLSSLELGDSALYFCASSVGTGSPDTQYFGPGTRLTVL.

This clonotype was seen only a few times. This chain links TRBV5-1 with TRBJ2-7; D may be TRBD2 (6 bases). V was pared by 0 bases and J by 3 bases, with 16 bases between. CDR1 and CDR2 (germline): SGHRS, YFSETQ. The CDR3 extends over 16 amino acids. The CDR3: CASSLALTSNVYEQYF. The DNA of the CDR3 is TGCGCCAGCAGCTTGGCCTTAACTAGCAACGTCTACGAGCAGTACTTC.

The CDR3 reads CATSSRDRTNEKLFF. The CDR3 bases are TGTGCCACCAGCAGTAGGGACAGGACTAATGAAAAACTGTTTTTT. J is TRBJ1-4 and V is TRBV15, with 8 bases that match TRBD1. CDR3 size: 15 residues. With V trimmed by 3 bases and J by 2 bases, 2 bases remained unmatched. Germline CDR1 is LNHNV and CDR2 is YYDKDF (reference sequence).

J is TRBJ2-6 and V is TRBV28; D is perhaps TRBD2 (6 bases). Germline-derived CDR1 and CDR2 are MDHEN and SYDVKM. The CDR3 consists of 15 residues. The V and J ends lost 7 bases and 0 bases respectively, with 10 bases between them. The CDR3 region is CASTIGSSGANVLTF. CDR3 bases: TGTGCCAGCACTATCGGGAGCTCTGGGGCCAACGTCCTGACTTTC.

The chain links TRBV6-5 to TRBJ2-2; no firm D call. V shed 7 bases and J shed 7 bases, with 13 bases lying between them. Germline assignment: CDR1 MNHEY and CDR2 SVGAGI. The CDR3 loop spans 13 amino acids. The CDR3 loop reads CASTPTPGGELFF. The CDR3 coding sequence is TGTGCCAGCACCCCGACGCCGGGCGGGGAGCTGTTTTTT.

This clonotype was counted many times. This rearrangement joins TRBV12-3 or TRBV12-4 to TRBJ2-3, with 7 positions matching TRBD2. V lost 8 bases and J lost 2; bases outside the gene matches: 7. The CDR3 sequence is 14 residues long. DNA for the CDR3: TGTGCCAGCGCCGGGGGGTACCACACAGATACGCAGTATTTT. Its protein product is CASAGGYHTDTQYF.

V usage is TRBV9 and J usage is TRBJ2-3; D is tentatively TRBD1 or TRBD2 (5 bases each). Germline CDR1 reads SGDLS; CDR2 reads YYNGEE. The length of the CDR3 is 14 residues. The germline V and J ends were trimmed by 1 base and 5 bases, with 11 bases remaining between them. The CDR3 DNA reads TGTGCCAGCAGCGTACCAAGTGGGGGAGATACGCAGTATTTT. It specifies CASSVPSGGDTQYF.

The DNA of the CDR3 is TGCGCCAGCAGCTTGGGCGACGGTAGGGAGCTGTTTTTT. Translated, it gives CASSLGDGRELFF. The chain has TRBV5-1 and TRBJ2-2; no definite D call. The germline V gene has CDR1 SGHRS and CDR2 YFSETQ. V lost 0 bases and J 9 bases, leaving 9 bases between the germline ends. This CDR3 region has 13 residues.

The chain links TRBV30 to TRBJ1-5, with D tentatively TRBD1 (5 bases). Germline-derived CDR1 and CDR2 are GTSNPN and SVGIG (reference sequence). V dropped 2 bases and J dropped 0 bases, with 11 bases sitting between them. The CDR3 is 15 residues long. The CDR3, as DNA: TGTGCCTGGAGTACCGGGACCTATAGCAATCAGCCCCAGCATTTT. Translating it yields CAWSTGTYSNQPQHF. The full variable domain, completed using reference TRBV30 and TRBJ1-5, is SQTIHQWPATLVQPVGSPLSLECTVEGTSNPNLYWYRQAAGRGLQLLFYSVGIGQISSEVPQNLSASRPQDRQFILSSKKLLLSDSGFYLCAWSTGTYSNQPQHFGDGTRLSIL.

The CDR3 protein is CASSSRQNSNQPQHF. The CDR3 region has the DNA TGTGCCAGCAGTTCTAGACAGAATAGCAATCAGCCCCAGCATTTT. The rearrangement joins TRBV7-9 to TRBJ1-5; tentative D call: TRBD1 (5 bases). V shed 6 bases and J shed 0 bases, with 12 bases lying between them. CDR1 and CDR2 from the germline V gene are SEHNR and FQNEAQ (reference sequence). This CDR3 comprises 15 residues.

The genes are TRBV10-3 and TRBJ1-5, with TRBD1 matching over 7 bases. V gave up 10 bases and J gave up 7 bases; unmatched junction bases: 13. The CDR3 spans 14 residues. Per the germline V gene, CDR1 is ENHRY and CDR2 is SYGVKD. DNA for the CDR3: TGTGCCAGCGGTGGGGCAGGGACAGACCAGCCCCAGCATTTT. Amino acid sequence: CASGGAGTDQPQHF.

This chain joins TRBV7-3 and TRBJ2-2; no firm D call. Trimming pared 4 bases from V and 3 bases from J, leaving 6 bases between. Germline-derived CDR1 and CDR2 are SGHTA and FQGTGA. This CDR3 region has 13 residues. The CDR3 reads CASSSLYTGELFF. DNA for the CDR3: TGTGCCAGCAGCTCACTATACACCGGGGAGCTGTTTTTT.

Details on this clonotype: This clone may be a read error of a much larger clone one base away. This chain uses TRBV6-5 with TRBJ2-7; 12 bases align to TRBD1. There are 17 residues in the CDR3. The germline CDR1 and CDR2 sequences are MNHEY and SVGAGI. CDR3 region: CAISYGTGGHTAYEQYF. The DNA of the CDR3 is TGTGCCATCAGTTACGGGACAGGGGGCCATACCGCCTACGAGCAGTACTTC.

The sample holds many counts of this clonotype. The chain couples TRBV9 to TRBJ1-6, with TRBD1 matching 10 bases. V shed 0 bases, J shed 9 bases, and the junction held 3 bases outside the gene matches. The germline V gene has CDR1 SGDLS and CDR2 YYNGEE. CDR3 length equals 15 residues. CDR3 coding DNA: TGTGCCAGCAGCGTAGGGACAGGGGGTAGTTCACCCCTCCACTTT. The encoded protein is CASSVGTGGSSPLHF.

This clonotype was seen at least ten times. The chain carries TRBV12-3 or TRBV12-4 and TRBJ2-7, with D tentatively TRBD1 (6 bases). V lost 3 bases, J lost 6 bases, and 12 bases lay in between. The CDR3 is made up of 13 amino acids. CDR3 coding DNA: TGTGCCAGCAGTTTTGCCAGGGACACCGAGCAGTACTTC. It is translated as CASSFARDTEQYF.

This clonotype appeared many times. The chain joins TRBV10-3 to TRBJ1-2; 7 bases are shared with TRBD1. V lost 4 bases and J lost 2; bases outside the gene matches: 1. This CDR3 comprises 13 residues. Per the germline V gene, CDR1 is ENHRY and CDR2 is SYGVKD. The CDR3 nucleotides read TGTGCCATCAGTGTGGGACAGAACTATGGCTACACCTTC. This sequence encodes CAISVGQNYGYTF.

The chain links TRBV7-2 to TRBJ2-1; D possibly uses TRBD1 or TRBD2 (6 bases each). The length of the CDR3 is 15 residues. Germline V lookup: CDR1 SGHTA, CDR2 FQGNSA. Trimming cost V 4 bases and J 7 bases, with 17 bases left between them. The CDR3 sequence: CASSSLQGLWNEQFF. CDR3 DNA: TGTGCCAGCAGCTCCCTACAGGGACTTTGGAATGAGCAGTTCTTC.

In this sample, this clonotype turned up a few times. The rearrangement joins TRBV20-1 to TRBJ2-5; tentatively, D is TRBD1 or TRBD2 (6 bases each). The V and J ends lost 3 bases and 8 bases respectively, with 19 bases between them. The CDR3 consists of 14 residues. Looked up from germline, CDR1 is DFQATT and CDR2 is SNEGSKA (reference sequence). CDR3: CSASSGAPRETQYF. CDR3 bases: TGCAGTGCTAGCTCGGGGGCTCCGCGGGAAACCCAGTACTTC.

This clonotype was detected ten times or more. The chain employs TRBV24-1 and TRBJ2-5; D uncertain. Trimming shortened V by 7 bases and J by 4 bases, and 9 bases separated the two germline ends. The germline CDR1 and CDR2 sequences are KGHDR and SFDVKD. The length of the CDR3 is 12 residues. In nucleotides, the CDR3 is TGTGCCACCAGCGGACCCACAGAGACCCAGTACTTC. It codes for CATSGPTETQYF.

In its sample, this clonotype was seen a few times. This rearrangement joins TRBV6-5 to TRBJ1-4, with TRBD1 matching over 8 bases. This CDR3 has 14 amino acids. With V trimmed by 6 bases and J by 2 bases, 2 bases remained unmatched. CDR1 and CDR2 (germline): MNHEY, SVGAGI. The CDR3 nucleotides read TGTGCCAGCAGAAGGACAGGGACTAATGAAAAACTGTTTTTT. Translated, it gives CASRRTGTNEKLFF.

The V and J genes are TRBV7-2 and TRBJ1-1; D possibly corresponds to TRBD1 (6 bases). V was trimmed by 5 bases and J by 2 bases, leaving 18 bases between them. The length of the CDR3 is 16 residues. Germline assignment: CDR1 SGHTA and CDR2 FQGNSA. In DNA form, the CDR3 reads TGTGCCAGCAGCCCGACGGGGGGCAGCCTCAACACTGAAGCTTTCTTT. Protein product: CASSPTGGSLNTEAFF.